The sequence of this T cell receptor (beta chain) was determined in a study of blood T cell repertoires in COVID-19. About the research overall: Acute and convalescent COVID-19 samples came from the United States, Italy and Spain. Nucleic acid was either cDNA or gDNA, and it came from T cells, B-cell-depleted T cells, or PBMCs.

Authors' data handling: It was from reference gene primer amplification that nucleated cell counts were estimated. Some clones are missing from TCRdb's copy, which holds only in-frame ones; the method was immunoSEQ multiplex PCR. V and J calls and clone size come straight from that table; D and trimming were deduced from the DNA. The table has under 300,000 clones, just under 90% seen once. V was clipped by 4 bases and J by 3 bases, with 13 bases between them. The CDR3 loop spans 15 amino acids. Germline V gives CDR1 LGHNT, CDR2 FRNRAP. This clonotype was sampled from a middle-aged woman with acute or convalescent COVID-19. The sequenced sample consisted of peripheral blood. The chain is built from TRBV12-5 and TRBJ1-3; D gene unclear. The CDR3 region is CASGSPSTSGNTIYF. As DNA, the CDR3 is TGTGCTAGTGGTTCACCCTCCACAAGTGGAAACACCATATATTTT.